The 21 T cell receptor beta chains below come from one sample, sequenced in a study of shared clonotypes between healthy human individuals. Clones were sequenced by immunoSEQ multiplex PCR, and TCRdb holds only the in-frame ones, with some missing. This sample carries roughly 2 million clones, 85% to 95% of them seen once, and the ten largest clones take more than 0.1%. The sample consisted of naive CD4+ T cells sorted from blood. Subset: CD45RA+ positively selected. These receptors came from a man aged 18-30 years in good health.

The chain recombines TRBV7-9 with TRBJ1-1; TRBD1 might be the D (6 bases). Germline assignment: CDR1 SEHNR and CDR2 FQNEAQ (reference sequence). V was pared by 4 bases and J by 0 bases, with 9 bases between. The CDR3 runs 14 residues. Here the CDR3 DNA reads TGTGCCAGCAGCTCCGGGACATTGAACACTGAAGCTTTCTTT. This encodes CASSSGTLNTEAFF. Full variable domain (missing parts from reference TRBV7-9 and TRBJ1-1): DTGVSQNPRHKITKRGQNVTFRCDPISEHNRLYWYRQTLGQGPEFLTYFQNEAQLEKSRLLSDRFSAERPKGSFSTLEIQRTEQGDSAMYLCASSSGTLNTEAFFGQGTRLTVV.

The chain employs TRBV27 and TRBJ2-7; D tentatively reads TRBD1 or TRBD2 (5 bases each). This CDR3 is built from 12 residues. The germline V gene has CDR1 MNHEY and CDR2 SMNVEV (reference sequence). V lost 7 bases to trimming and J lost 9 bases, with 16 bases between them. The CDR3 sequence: CASIGTALRQYF. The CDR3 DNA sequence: TGTGCCAGCATCGGGACGGCTTTAAGGCAGTACTTC.

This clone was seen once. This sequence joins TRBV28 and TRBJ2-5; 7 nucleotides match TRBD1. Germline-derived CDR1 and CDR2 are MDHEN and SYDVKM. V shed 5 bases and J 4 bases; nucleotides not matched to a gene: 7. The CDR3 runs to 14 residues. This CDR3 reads CASSPRGPTETQYF. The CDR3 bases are TGTGCCAGCAGTCCAAGGGGGCCGACAGAGACCCAGTACTTC.

The CDR3 DNA sequence: TGTGCCAGCAGCTTAGCGCTCGGACAGGGCAATCAGCCCCAGCATTTT. Translated, it gives CASSLALGQGNQPQHF. The rearrangement uses TRBV7-9 and TRBJ1-5; 7 positions match TRBD1. CDR1 and CDR2 (germline): SEHNR, FQNEAQ (reference sequence). The CDR3 has 16 amino acids. V lost 0 bases to trimming and J lost 2 bases; unmatched junction nucleotides: 4.

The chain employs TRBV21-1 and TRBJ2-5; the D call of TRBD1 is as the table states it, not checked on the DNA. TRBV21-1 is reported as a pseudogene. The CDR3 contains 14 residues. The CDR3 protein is CASSPGAYQETQYF. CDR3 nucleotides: TGTGCCAGCAGCCCAGGGGCCTATCAAGAGACCCAGTACTTC.

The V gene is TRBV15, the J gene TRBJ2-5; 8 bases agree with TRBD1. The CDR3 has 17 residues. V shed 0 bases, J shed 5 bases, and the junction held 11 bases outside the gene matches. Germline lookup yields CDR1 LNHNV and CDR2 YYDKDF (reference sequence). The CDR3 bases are TGTGCCACCAGCAGAGACGGTGGGGCAGGGGGCCTTGAGACCCAGTACTTC. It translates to CATSRDGGAGGLETQYF.

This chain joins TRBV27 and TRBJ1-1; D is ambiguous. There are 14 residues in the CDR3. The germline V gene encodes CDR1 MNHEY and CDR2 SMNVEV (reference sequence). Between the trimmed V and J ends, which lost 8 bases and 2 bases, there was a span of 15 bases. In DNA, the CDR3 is TGTGCCAGCGGGCGTCGGACGGATAACACTGAAGCTTTCTTT. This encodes CASGRRTDNTEAFF.

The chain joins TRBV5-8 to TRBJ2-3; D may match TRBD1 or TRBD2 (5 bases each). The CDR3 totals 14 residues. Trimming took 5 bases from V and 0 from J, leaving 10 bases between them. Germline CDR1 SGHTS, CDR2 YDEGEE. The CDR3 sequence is CASSSGRSTDTQYF. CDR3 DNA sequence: TGTGCCAGCAGTTCGGGACGTAGCACAGATACGCAGTATTTT.

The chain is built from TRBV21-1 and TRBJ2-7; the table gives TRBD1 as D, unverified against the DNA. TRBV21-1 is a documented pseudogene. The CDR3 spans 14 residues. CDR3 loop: CAREFDSPSYEQYF. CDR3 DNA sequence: TGTGCCAGGGAATTCGACAGCCCCTCCTACGAGCAGTACTTC.

CDR3 sequence reads: CASSPPTTGSYEQYF. As DNA, the CDR3 is TGTGCCAGCTCACCACCGACCACCGGGAGCTACGAGCAGTACTTC. This chain links TRBV18 with TRBJ2-7; tentatively, D is TRBD2 (6 bases). Germline V gives CDR1 KGHSH, CDR2 LQKENI. The CDR3 spans 15 residues. V lost 0 bases and J 3 bases, leaving 12 bases between the germline ends.

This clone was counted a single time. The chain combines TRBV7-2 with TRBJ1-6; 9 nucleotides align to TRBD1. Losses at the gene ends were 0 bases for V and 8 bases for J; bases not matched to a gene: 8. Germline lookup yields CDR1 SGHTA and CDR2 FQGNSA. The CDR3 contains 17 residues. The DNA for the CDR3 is TGTGCCAGCAGCTTAGCCGGGACAGGGTCATTCGATTCACCCCTCCACTTT. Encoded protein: CASSLAGTGSFDSPLHF.

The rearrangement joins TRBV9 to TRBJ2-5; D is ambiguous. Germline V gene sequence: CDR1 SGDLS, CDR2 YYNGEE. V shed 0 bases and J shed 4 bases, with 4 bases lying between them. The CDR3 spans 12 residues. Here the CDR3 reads CASSVEPETQYF. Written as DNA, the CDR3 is TGTGCCAGCAGCGTAGAGCCAGAGACCCAGTACTTC.

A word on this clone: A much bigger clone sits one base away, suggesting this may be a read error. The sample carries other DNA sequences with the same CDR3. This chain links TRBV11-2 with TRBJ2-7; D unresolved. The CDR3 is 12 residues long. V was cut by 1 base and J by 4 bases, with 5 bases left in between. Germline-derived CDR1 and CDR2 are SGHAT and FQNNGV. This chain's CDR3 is CASSLAGYEQYF. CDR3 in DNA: TGTGCCAGCAGCTTAGCTGGATACGAGCAGTACTTC.

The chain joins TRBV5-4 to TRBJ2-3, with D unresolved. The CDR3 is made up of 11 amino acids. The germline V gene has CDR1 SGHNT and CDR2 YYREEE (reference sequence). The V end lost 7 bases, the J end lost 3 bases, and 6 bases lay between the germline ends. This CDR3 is CASQGTDTQYF. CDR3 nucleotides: TGTGCCAGCCAAGGTACAGATACGCAGTATTTT.

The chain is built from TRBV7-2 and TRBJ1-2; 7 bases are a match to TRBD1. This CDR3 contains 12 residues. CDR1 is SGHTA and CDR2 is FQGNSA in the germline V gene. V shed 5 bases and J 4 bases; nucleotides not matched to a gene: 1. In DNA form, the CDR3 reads TGTGCCAGCAGCCACAGGGGCTATGGCTACACCTTC. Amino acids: CASSHRGYGYTF. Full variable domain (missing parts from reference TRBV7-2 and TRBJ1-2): GAGVSQSPSNKVTEKGKDVELRCDPISGHTALYWYRQSLGQGLEFLIYFQGNSAPDKSGLPSDRFSAERTGGSVSTLTIQRTQQEDSAVYLCASSHRGYGYTFGSGTRLTVV.

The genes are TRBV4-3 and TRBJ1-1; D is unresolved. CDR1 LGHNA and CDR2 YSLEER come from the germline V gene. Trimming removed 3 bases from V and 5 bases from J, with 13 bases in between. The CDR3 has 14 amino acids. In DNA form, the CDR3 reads TGCGCCAGCAGCCAGGCAGGTCCTGGGACTGAAGCTTTCTTT. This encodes CASSQAGPGTEAFF.

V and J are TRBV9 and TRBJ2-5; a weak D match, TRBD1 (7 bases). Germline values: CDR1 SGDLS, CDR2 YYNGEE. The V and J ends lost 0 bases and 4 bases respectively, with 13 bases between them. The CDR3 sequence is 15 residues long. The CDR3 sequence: CASSVDRGLGETQYF. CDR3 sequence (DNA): TGTGCCAGCAGCGTAGACAGGGGACTGGGAGAGACCCAGTACTTC.

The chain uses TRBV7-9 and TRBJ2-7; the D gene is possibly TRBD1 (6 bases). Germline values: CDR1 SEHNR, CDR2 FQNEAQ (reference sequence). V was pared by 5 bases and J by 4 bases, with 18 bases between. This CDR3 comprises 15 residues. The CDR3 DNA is TGTGCCAGCAGCCCCTCCGGTGGGGGCGGGTACGAGCAGTACTTC. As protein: CASSPSGGGGYEQYF.

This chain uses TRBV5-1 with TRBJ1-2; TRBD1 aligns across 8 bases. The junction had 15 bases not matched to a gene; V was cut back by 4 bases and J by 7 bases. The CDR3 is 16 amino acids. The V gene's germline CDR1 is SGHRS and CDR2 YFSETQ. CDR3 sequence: CASSQNPGGNEGGYTF. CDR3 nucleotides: TGCGCCAGCAGCCAAAACCCAGGGGGCAATGAGGGTGGCTACACCTTC. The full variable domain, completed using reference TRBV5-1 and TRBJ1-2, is KAGVTQTPRYLIKTRGQQVTLSCSPISGHRSVSWYQQTPGQGLQFLFEYFSETQRNKGNFPGRFSGRQFSNSRSEMNVSTLELGDSALYLCASSQNPGGNEGGYTFGSGTRLTVV.

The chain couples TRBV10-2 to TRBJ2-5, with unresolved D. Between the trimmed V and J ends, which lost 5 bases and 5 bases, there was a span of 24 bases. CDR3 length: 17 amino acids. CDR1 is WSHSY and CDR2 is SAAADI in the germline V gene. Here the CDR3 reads CASSRPVGSLDWETQYF. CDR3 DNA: TGCGCCAGCAGTAGACCAGTGGGATCCCTAGATTGGGAGACCCAGTACTTC.

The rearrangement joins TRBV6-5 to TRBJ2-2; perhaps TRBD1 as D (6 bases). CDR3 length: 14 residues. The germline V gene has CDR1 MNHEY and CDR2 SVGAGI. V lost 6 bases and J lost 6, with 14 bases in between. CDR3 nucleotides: TGTGCCAGCAGATGGGGACCAGGGGCCGGGGAGCTGTTTTTT. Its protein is CASRWGPGAGELFF.